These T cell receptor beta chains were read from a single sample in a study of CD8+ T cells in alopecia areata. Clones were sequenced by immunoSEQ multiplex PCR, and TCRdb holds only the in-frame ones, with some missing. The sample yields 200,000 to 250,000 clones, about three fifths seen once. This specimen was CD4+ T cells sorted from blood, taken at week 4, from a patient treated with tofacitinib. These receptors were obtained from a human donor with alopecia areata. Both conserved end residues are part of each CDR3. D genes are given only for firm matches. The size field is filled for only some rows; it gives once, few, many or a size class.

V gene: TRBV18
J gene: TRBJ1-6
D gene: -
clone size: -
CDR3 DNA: TGTGCCAGCTCACCCGGGACACCTAATTCACCCCTCCACTTT
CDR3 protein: CASSPGTPNSPLHF

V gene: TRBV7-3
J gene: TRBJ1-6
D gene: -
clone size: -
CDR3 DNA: TGTGCCAGCAGCTTGTCTACTAATTCACCCCTCCACTTT
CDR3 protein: CASSLSTNSPLHF

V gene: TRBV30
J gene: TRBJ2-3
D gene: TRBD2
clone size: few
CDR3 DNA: TGTGCCTGGAGTACTAGCGGGGGAACAGATACGCAGTATTTT
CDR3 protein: CAWSTSGGTDTQYF

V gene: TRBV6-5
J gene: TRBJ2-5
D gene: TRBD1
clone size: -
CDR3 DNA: TGTGCCAGCAGGCGCACCGGGACAGGCAAAGAGACCCAGTACTTC
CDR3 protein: CASRRTGTGKETQYF

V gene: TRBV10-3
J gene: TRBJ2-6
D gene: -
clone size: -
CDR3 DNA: TGTGCCATCAGTGAGACCCAGGGAAAAGGCTCTGGGGCCAACGTCCTGACTTTC
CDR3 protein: CAISETQGKGSGANVLTF

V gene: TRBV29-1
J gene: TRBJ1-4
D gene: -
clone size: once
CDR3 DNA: TGCAGCGTTGAAGCCGTTTCAGGACAGTCAATTTCAACTAATGAAAAACTGTTTTTT
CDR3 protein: CSVEAVSGQSISTNEKLFF

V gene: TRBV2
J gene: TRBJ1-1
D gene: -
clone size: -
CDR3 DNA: TGTGCCAGCAGCCAAGGGGTGGCTGAAGCTTTCTTT
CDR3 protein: CASSQGVAEAFF

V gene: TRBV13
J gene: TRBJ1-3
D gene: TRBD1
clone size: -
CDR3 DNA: TGTGCCAGCAGCTTAGGACAGGGGGCTGCTGGAAACACCATATATTTT
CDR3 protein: CASSLGQGAAGNTIYF

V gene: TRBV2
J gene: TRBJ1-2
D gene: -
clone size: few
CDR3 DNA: TGTGCCAGCAGCCCCGGGGGGGACTATGGCTACACCTTC
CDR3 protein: CASSPGGDYGYTF

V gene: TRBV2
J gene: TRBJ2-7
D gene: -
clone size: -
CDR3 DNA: TGTGCCAGCTCTGTTCTGGGCCGCGACGAGCAGTACTTC
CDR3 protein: CASSVLGRDEQYF

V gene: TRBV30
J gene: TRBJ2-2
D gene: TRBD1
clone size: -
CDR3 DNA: TGTGCCTGGAGTAAGTCCCGGGACAGGCGGATTTTT
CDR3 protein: CAWSKSRDRRIF

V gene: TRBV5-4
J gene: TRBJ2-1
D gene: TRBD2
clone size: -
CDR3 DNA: TGTGCCAGCAGCGCATCTAGCGGGACCCACAATGAGCAGTTCTTC
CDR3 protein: CASSASSGTHNEQFF

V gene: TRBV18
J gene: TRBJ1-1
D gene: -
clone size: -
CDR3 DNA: TGTGCCAGCTCACTAGGACAACGGAACACTGAAGCTTTCTTT
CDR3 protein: CASSLGQRNTEAFF

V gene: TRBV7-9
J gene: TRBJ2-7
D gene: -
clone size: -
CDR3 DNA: TGTGCCAGCAGCTTAGCGGGAGCAGGGAACAACGAGCAGTACTTC
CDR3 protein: CASSLAGAGNNEQYF

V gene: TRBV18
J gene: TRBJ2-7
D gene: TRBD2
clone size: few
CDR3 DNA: TGTGCCAGCTCTACCGGGGCTAGCGGCTACGAGCAGTACTTC
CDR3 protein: CASSTGASGYEQYF

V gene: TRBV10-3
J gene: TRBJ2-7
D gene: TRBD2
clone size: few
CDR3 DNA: TGTGCCATCAGTGAAGCTCTAGCGGGGCCGTGGGAGCAGTACTTC
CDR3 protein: CAISEALAGPWEQYF

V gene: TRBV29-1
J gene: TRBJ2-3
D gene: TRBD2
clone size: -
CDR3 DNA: TGCAGCTCCTCCGGACTAGCGGGGACAGATACGCAGTATTTT
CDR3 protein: CSSSGLAGTDTQYF

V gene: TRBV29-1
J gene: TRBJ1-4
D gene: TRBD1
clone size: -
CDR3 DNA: TGCAGCGGTCAGCTGACAGGGACTAATGAAAAACTGTTTTTT
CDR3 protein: CSGQLTGTNEKLFF

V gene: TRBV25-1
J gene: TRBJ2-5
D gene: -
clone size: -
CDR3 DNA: TGTGCCAGCAGTCCCGAGGCGGGGTTTATCGGGACCCAAGAGACCCAGTACTTC
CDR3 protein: CASSPEAGFIGTQETQYF

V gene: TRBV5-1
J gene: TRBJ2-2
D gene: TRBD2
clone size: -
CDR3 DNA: TGCGCCAGCAGCCCTCCCGGGACTAGCGGGGGTAACACCGGGGAGCTGTTTTTT
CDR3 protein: CASSPPGTSGGNTGELFF

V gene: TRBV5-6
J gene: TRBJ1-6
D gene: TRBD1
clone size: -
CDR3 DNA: TGTGCCAGCAGCACCAGGGGGTTTAATTCACCCCTCCACTTT
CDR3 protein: CASSTRGFNSPLHF

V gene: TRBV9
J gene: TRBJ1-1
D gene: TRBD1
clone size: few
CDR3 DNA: TGTGCCAGCAGCTTGGGACAGGGGAGTGAGGCTGAAGCTTTCTTT
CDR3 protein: CASSLGQGSEAEAFF